A single sample gave rise to the 21 T cell receptor beta chains below, sequenced in a study of CD8 T cells in ankylosing spondylitis. TCRdb fed the 5' RACE reads into MiXCR, producing one record per CDR3 protein. Of some 200,000 distinct CDR3 sequences listed, around 13% are singletons. Material for sequencing was blood, either unsorted or a sorted T cell fraction (not recorded which). These receptor sequences come from a male donor with ankylosing spondylitis or in good health (not recorded which).

The chain has TRBV4-2 and TRBJ2-2; no firm D call. In germline, CDR1 is LGHNA, CDR2 YNFKEQ. V shed 4 bases and J shed 6 bases, with 12 bases lying between them. The CDR3 has 14 residues. The CDR3 loop is CASSPGRSSGELFF. DNA for the CDR3: TGTGCCAGCAGCCCCGGCCGTTCGTCCGGGGAGCTGTTTTTT.

This clonotype was picked up a small number of times. DNA for the CDR3: TGTGCCAGCATACAAGGGTACGAGCAGTACTTC. Translated: CASIQGYEQYF. V and J are TRBV6-1 and TRBJ2-7; no clear D gene. This CDR3 is built from 11 residues. CDR1 is MNHNS, CDR2 SASEGT, per germline. The V gene lost 7 bases and the J gene lost 4 bases, with 8 bases spanning the gap.

The genes are TRBV20-1 and TRBJ2-1; the D gene could be TRBD1 or TRBD2 (6 bases each). The CDR3 contains 12 residues. Looked up from germline, CDR1 is DFQATT and CDR2 is SNEGSKA (reference sequence). The CDR3 DNA is TGCGAGGGGGGACGGAACTACAATGAGCAGTTCTTC. It encodes CEGGRNYNEQFF.

This clonotype came up a few times. The chain couples TRBV27 to TRBJ1-2, with 7 nucleotides matching TRBD1. The CDR3 is made up of 12 amino acids. In germline, CDR1 is MNHEY, CDR2 SMNVEV (reference sequence). V shed 6 bases and J 6 bases; nucleotides not matched to a gene: 4. The CDR3 nucleotides read TGTGCCAGCAGGCAGGGGGGGGATGGCTACACCTTC. Amino acid sequence: CASRQGGDGYTF.

This sequence joins TRBV4-2 and TRBJ2-3; TRBD2 agrees at 7 bases. V dropped 0 bases and J dropped 4; count of bases not matched to a gene: 13. In germline, CDR1 is LGHNA, CDR2 YNFKEQ. The CDR3 has 18 residues. Written as DNA, the CDR3 is TGTGCCAGCAGCCAAGATCTCCTGAGCGGGATTTCCGCAGATACGCAGTATTTT. Protein sequence: CASSQDLLSGISADTQYF.

V is TRBV5-6 and J is TRBJ2-1, with 10 bases lining up with TRBD2. V shed 0 bases and J 4 bases; nucleotides not matched to a gene: 4. Germline lookup yields CDR1 SGHDT and CDR2 YYEEEE. This CDR3 spans 16 amino acids. The CDR3 DNA is TGTGCCAGCAGCTTGGAACTAGCGGGGCCATACAATGAGCAGTTCTTC. It specifies CASSLELAGPYNEQFF.

The table lists this clonotype with many counts. The CDR3 DNA is TGTGCCAGCAGCTTAGTAGGGACAGTGAACACTGAAGCTTTCTTT. Amino acids: CASSLVGTVNTEAFF. V and J are TRBV11-2 and TRBJ1-1; the match to TRBD1 covers 7 bases. With V trimmed by 1 base and J by 0 bases, 2 bases remained unmatched. This CDR3 has 15 amino acids. Germline V gene lookup returns CDR1 SGHAT and CDR2 FQNNGV.

This clonotype has a count of ten or more. V usage is TRBV5-1 and J usage is TRBJ2-7; TRBD1 or TRBD2 may be the D gene (5 bases each). With 3 bases removed from V and 1 base from J, the gap between germline ends came to 8 bases. There are 13 residues in the CDR3. Germline CDR1 SGHRS, CDR2 YFSETQ. CDR3 nucleotide sequence: TGCGCCAGCAGCTGGGACGGGTCCTACGAGCAGTACTTC. This codes for CASSWDGSYEQYF.

This clonotype was seen a handful of times. This chain uses TRBV5-5 with TRBJ1-1, with D possibly matching TRBD1 (5 bases). The V and J ends lost 2 bases and 5 bases respectively, with 13 bases between them. Germline-derived CDR1 and CDR2 are SGHKS and YYEKEE (reference sequence). The CDR3 length is 14 residues. Here the CDR3 DNA reads TGTGCCAGCAGCTTTGAGGGGATGGGGACTGAAGCTTTCTTT. Translating it yields CASSFEGMGTEAFF.

This clonotype turned up a few times. The chain recombines TRBV20-1 with TRBJ1-1; D gene unclear. Trimming cost V 2 bases and J 0 bases, with 16 bases left between them. Per germline, CDR1 DFQATT and CDR2 SNEGSKA (reference sequence). The length of the CDR3 is 16 residues. CDR3 nucleotide sequence: TGCAGTGCTAGATCAATCCCCGGGCGGATGAACACTGAAGCTTTCTTT. It yields the protein CSARSIPGRMNTEAFF.

The chain is built from TRBV7-9 and TRBJ2-1, with D possibly TRBD2 on 7 matching bases. The ends were cut back, 5 bases at V and 0 bases at J, with 14 bases in the middle. This CDR3 region has 16 residues. Germline V gives CDR1 SEHNR, CDR2 FQNEAQ (reference sequence). This CDR3 reads CASSQGGGASYNEQFF. CDR3 in DNA: TGTGCCAGCAGCCAAGGGGGGGGGGCCTCCTACAATGAGCAGTTCTTC. Complete variable domain (other parts from reference TRBV7-9 and TRBJ2-1): DTGVSQNPRHKITKRGQNVTFRCDPISEHNRLYWYRQTLGQGPEFLTYFQNEAQLEKSRLLSDRFSAERPKGSFSTLEIQRTEQGDSAMYLCASSQGGGASYNEQFFGPGTRLTVL.

The chain recombines TRBV3-1 with TRBJ2-7; D uncertain. The CDR3 sequence is 15 residues long. Germline-derived CDR1 and CDR2 are LGHDT and YNNKEL (reference sequence). V lost 1 base to trimming and J lost 0 bases, with 10 bases between them. CDR3 nucleotide sequence: TGTGCCAGCAGCCAAGTAAACGGTTTCTCCTACGAGCAGTACTTC. Protein product: CASSQVNGFSYEQYF.

This clonotype was observed a few times. The chain combines TRBV24-1 with TRBJ2-3; 10 positions match TRBD2. Germline V gives CDR1 KGHDR, CDR2 SFDVKD. The ends lost 2 bases at V and 4 bases at J; junction bases unmatched: 11. The CDR3 has 18 amino acids. CDR3 DNA sequence: TGTGCCACCAGTGATTCACAACTTAAAGCGGGAGGGCCAGATACGCAGTATTTT. Translated, it gives CATSDSQLKAGGPDTQYF.

The chain employs TRBV6-1 and TRBJ1-1, with unresolved D. V was shortened by 6 bases and J by 0 bases, with 8 bases between the two germline ends. The CDR3 is 13 amino acids. Germline V lookup: CDR1 MNHNS, CDR2 SASEGT. CDR3 in amino acids: CASRIGVNTEAFF. CDR3 DNA: TGTGCCAGCAGAATAGGCGTGAACACTGAAGCTTTCTTT.

A few counts support this clonotype. This chain joins TRBV20-1 and TRBJ1-2; D not resolved. V lost 7 bases, J lost 2 bases, and 8 bases lay in between. Germline CDR1 reads DFQATT; CDR2 reads SNEGSKA (reference sequence). The length of the CDR3 is 11 residues. CDR3 in DNA: TGCAGTGGGGCGGAGAACTATGGCTACACCTTC. This codes for CSGAENYGYTF.

V and J are TRBV4-1 and TRBJ1-2, with D perhaps matching TRBD1 (6 bases). The V gene lost 3 bases and the J gene lost 0 bases, with 17 bases spanning the gap. CDR3 size: 17 residues. From germline, CDR1 is MGHRA and CDR2 YSYEKL. The CDR3 DNA reads as TGCGCCAGCAGCCATCATGGCCAGGGGATAGCTAACTATGGCTACACCTTC. The encoded protein is CASSHHGQGIANYGYTF.

This clonotype was observed a few times. The genes are TRBV18 and TRBJ2-3; D call uncertain. This CDR3 is built from 11 residues. V lost 8 bases and J 0 bases, leaving 3 bases between the germline ends. Germline assignment: CDR1 KGHSH and CDR2 LQKENI. Written as DNA, the CDR3 is TGTGCCAGCGGCAGCACAGATACGCAGTATTTT. Translated, it gives CASGSTDTQYF.

Many counts were recorded for this clonotype. The CDR3 loop reads CASTLGLQGARMGYTF. The CDR3 bases are TGTGCCAGCACCCTAGGGCTACAGGGTGCGCGGATGGGCTACACCTTC. This chain joins TRBV12-3 or TRBV12-4 and TRBJ1-2; D might be TRBD1 (6 bases). The CDR3 contains 16 residues. Trimming cost V 7 bases and J 8 bases, with 26 bases left between them.

This clonotype was counted a few times. The chain links TRBV5-5 to TRBJ2-3; D might be TRBD2 (5 bases). The CDR3 length is 15 residues. CDR1 and CDR2 from the germline V gene are SGHKS and YYEKEE (reference sequence). V was cut by 2 bases and J by 1 base, with 11 bases left in between. CDR3 sequence: CASSFGVSGTDTQYF. The CDR3 DNA sequence: TGTGCCAGCAGCTTCGGGGTCTCAGGCACAGATACGCAGTATTTT.

This chain connects TRBV12-3 or TRBV12-4 to TRBJ2-1; no definite D call. Trimming removed 6 bases from V and 0 bases from J, with 12 bases in between. The CDR3 extends over 15 amino acids. The CDR3 sequence: CASRRTWDSYNEQFF. The CDR3 coding sequence is TGTGCCAGCAGGAGAACCTGGGACTCCTACAATGAGCAGTTCTTC.

The rearrangement uses TRBV6-2 or TRBV6-3 and TRBJ2-1; a weak D match, TRBD2 (5 bases). The CDR3 runs 14 residues. Per germline, CDR1 MNHEY and CDR2 SVGEGT. The V end was cut by 5 bases, the J end by 6 bases, with 14 bases between. This CDR3 reads CASSGAGEGNEQFF. The CDR3 region has the DNA TGTGCCAGCAGTGGTGCAGGCGAGGGCAATGAGCAGTTCTTC.